Only one count was recorded for the clone carrying this TCR beta chain. V shed 9 bases and J 3 bases; nucleotides not matched to a gene: 9. Germline V gives CDR1 MGHDK, CDR2 SYGVNS. This CDR3 region has 14 residues. This sample is drawn from a study of blood T cell repertoires in COVID-19. Study details: Donors in the United States, Italy and Spain gave samples during acute or convalescent COVID-19. PBMCs, B-cell-depleted T cells, or T cells provided the cDNA or gDNA that made up the material.

Authors' analysis steps: The authors estimated nucleated cell counts from reference gene primer amplification. Sequencing was performed with immunoSEQ multiplex PCR; in TCRdb, only in-frame clones are kept and a portion is missing. Clone size and the V and J calls come from that table; the DNA yielded D and trimming. The sample has approximately 94,000 clones; 85% to 90% are singletons. V usage is TRBV25-1 and J usage is TRBJ2-7; 9 bases are a match to TRBD1. The sequence was collected from a human donor in a cohort sampled during active COVID-19. The specimen was peripheral blood. CDR3 DNA: TGTGCCAGTACCGGGACAGGGCAGAGCTACGAGCAGTACTTC. Protein: CASTGTGQSYEQYF.